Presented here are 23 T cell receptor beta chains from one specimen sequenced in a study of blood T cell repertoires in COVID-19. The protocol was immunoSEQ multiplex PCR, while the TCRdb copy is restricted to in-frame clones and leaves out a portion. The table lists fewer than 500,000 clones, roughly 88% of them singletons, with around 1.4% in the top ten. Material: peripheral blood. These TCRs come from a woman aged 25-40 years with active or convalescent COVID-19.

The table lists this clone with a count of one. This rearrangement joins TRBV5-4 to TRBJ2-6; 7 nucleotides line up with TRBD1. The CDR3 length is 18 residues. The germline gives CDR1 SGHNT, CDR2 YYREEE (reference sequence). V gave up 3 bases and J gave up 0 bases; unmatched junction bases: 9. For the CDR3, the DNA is TGTGCCAGCAGCTCGCTCAAACAGGGGCACTCTGGGGCCAACGTCCTGACTTTC. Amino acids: CASSSLKQGHSGANVLTF.

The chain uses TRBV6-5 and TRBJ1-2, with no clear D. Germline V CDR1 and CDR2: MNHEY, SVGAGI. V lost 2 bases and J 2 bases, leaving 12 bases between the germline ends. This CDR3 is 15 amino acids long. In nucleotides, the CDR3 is TGTGCCAGCAGTTACGGCCGGGTGGCAAACTATGGCTACACCTTC. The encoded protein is CASSYGRVANYGYTF.

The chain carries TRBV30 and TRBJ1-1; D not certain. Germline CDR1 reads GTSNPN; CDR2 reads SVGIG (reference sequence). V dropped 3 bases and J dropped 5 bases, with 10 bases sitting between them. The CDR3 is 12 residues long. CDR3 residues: CAWSPEDTEAFF. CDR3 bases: TGTGCCTGGAGCCCGGAGGATACTGAAGCTTTCTTT.

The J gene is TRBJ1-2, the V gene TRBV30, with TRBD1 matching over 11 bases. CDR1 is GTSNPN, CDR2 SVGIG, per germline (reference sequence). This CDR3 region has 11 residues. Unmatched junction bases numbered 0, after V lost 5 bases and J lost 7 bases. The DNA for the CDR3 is TGTGCCTGGGGGACAGGGGGTGGCTACACCTTC. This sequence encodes CAWGTGGGYTF.

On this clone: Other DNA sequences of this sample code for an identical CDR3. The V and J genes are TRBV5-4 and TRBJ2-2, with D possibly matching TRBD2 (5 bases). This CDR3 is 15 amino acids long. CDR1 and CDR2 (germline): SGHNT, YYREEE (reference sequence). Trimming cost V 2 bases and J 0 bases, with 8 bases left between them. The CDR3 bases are TGTGCCAGCAGCTTAGGCGGGTCGAACACCGGGGAGCTGTTTTTT. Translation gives CASSLGGSNTGELFF.

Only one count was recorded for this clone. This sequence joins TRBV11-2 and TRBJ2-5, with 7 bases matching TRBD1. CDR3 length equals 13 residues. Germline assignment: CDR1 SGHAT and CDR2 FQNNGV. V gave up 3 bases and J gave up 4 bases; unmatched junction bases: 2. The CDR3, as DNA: TGTGCCAGCAGCTTGGGACAGACAGAGACCCAGTACTTC. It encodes CASSLGQTETQYF.

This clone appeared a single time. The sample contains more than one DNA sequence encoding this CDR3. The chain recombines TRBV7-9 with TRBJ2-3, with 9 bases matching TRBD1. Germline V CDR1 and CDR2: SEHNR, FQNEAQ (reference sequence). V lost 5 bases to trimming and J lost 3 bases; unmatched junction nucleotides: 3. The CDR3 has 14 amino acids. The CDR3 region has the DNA TGTGCCAGCAGCCTTGACAGGGGGACAGATACGCAGTATTTT. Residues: CASSLDRGTDTQYF.

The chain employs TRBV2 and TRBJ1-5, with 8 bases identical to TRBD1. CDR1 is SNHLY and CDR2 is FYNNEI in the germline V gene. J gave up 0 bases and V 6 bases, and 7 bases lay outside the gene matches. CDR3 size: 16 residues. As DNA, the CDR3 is TGTGCCAGCAGCTCCGGGACAGGCCTTAGCAATCAGCCCCAGCATTTT. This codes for CASSSGTGLSNQPQHF.

The CDR3 DNA follows: TGTGCCATCAGTGAGTCGCTGGGACAGGGGAGCAATCAGCCCCAGCATTTT. Encoded protein: CAISESLGQGSNQPQHF. The V and J genes are TRBV10-3 and TRBJ1-5; TRBD1 matches at 10 bases. In germline, CDR1 is ENHRY, CDR2 SYGVKD. This CDR3 has 17 amino acids. V lost 0 bases to trimming and J lost 1 base; unmatched junction nucleotides: 3.

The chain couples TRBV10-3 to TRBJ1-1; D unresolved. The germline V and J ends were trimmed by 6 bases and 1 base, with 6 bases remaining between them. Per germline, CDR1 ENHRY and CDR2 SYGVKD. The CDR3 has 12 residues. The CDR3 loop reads CAISPENTEAFF. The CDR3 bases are TGTGCCATCAGCCCAGAGAACACTGAAGCTTTCTTT.

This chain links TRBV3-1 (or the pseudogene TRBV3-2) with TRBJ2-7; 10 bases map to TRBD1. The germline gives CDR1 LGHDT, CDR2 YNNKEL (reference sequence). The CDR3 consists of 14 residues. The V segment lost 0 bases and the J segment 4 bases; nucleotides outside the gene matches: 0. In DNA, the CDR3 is TGTGCCAGCAGCCAAGAGGGACAGGGGTACGAGCAGTACTTC. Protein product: CASSQEGQGYEQYF.

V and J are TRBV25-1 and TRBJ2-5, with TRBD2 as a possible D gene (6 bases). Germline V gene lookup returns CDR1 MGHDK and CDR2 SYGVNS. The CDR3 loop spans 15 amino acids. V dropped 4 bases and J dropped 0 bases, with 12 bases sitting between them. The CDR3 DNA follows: TGTGCCAGCAGTGGCGGGACCCCGTACCAAGAGACCCAGTACTTC. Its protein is CASSGGTPYQETQYF.

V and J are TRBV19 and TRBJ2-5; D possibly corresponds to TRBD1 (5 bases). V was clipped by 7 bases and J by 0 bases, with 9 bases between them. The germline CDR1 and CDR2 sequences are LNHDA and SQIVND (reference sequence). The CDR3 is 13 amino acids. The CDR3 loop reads CASKRQYQETQYF. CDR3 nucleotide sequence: TGTGCCAGTAAGAGACAGTACCAAGAGACCCAGTACTTC.

CDR3 protein: CASSYTGQGHNEQFF. DNA of the CDR3: TGTGCCAGCAGTTACACCGGACAGGGTCACAATGAGCAGTTCTTC. The chain carries TRBV6-5 and TRBJ2-1, with 8 bases aligning to TRBD1. In germline, CDR1 is MNHEY, CDR2 SVGAGI. J lost 5 bases, V lost 2 bases, and 5 bases had no gene match. This CDR3 comprises 15 residues.

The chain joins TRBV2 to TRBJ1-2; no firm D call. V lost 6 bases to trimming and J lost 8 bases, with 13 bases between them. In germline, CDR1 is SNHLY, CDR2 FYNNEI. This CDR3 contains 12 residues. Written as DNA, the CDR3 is TGTGCCAGCAGGGAGGTGGTTGGAGGCTACACCTTC. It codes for CASREVVGGYTF.

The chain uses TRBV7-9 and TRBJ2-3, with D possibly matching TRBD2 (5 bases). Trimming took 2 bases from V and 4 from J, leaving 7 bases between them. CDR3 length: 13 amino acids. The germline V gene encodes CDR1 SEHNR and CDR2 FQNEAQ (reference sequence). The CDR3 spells CASSLIGADTQYF. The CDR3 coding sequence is TGTGCCAGCAGCTTAATCGGGGCAGATACGCAGTATTTT.

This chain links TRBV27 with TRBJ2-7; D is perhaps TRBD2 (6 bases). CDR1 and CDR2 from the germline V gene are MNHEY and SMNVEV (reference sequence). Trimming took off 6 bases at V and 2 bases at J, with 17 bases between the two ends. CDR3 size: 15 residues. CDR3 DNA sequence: TGTGCCAGCAGCCGCAATCGGGACTCGCCCTACGAGCAGTACTTC. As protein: CASSRNRDSPYEQYF.

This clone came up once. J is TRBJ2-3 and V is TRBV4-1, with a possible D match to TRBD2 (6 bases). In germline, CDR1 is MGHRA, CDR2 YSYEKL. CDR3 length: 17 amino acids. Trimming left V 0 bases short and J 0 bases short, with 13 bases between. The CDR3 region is CASSQDSALASTDTQYF. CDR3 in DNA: TGCGCCAGCAGCCAAGATTCAGCCCTAGCGAGCACAGATACGCAGTATTTT.

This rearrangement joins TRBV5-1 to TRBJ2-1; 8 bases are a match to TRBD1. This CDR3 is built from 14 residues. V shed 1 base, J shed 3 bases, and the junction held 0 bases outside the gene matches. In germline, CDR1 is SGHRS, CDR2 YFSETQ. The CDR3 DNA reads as TGCGCCAGCAGCTTGACAGGGGGCTACAATGAGCAGTTCTTC. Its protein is CASSLTGGYNEQFF.

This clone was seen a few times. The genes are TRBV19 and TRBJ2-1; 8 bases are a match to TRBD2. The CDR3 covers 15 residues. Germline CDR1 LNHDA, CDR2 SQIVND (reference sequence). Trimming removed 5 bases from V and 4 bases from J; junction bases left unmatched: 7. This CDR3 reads CASSGTGGKYNEQFF. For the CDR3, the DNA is TGTGCCAGTAGTGGGACGGGAGGGAAATACAATGAGCAGTTCTTC.

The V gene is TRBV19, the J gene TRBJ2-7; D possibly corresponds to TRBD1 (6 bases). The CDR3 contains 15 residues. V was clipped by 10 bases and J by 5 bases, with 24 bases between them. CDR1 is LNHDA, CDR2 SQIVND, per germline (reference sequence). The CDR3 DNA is TGTGCCACGACGATAAACTCCGGGACAAGGAACGAGCAGTACTTC. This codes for CATTINSGTRNEQYF.

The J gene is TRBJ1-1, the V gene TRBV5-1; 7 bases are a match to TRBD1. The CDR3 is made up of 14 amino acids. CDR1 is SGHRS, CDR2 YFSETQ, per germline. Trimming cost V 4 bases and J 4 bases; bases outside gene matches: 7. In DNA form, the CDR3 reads TGCGCCAGCAGCAGAACAGGGGTGGCCACTGAAGCTTTCTTT. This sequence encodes CASSRTGVATEAFF.

The DNA for the CDR3 is TGTGCCAGCAGTTTCGACAGGCGGGAGACGGACGAGCAGTACTTC. This encodes CASSFDRRETDEQYF. The chain uses TRBV6-6 and TRBJ2-7; weak D call: TRBD2 (7 bases). The CDR3 totals 15 residues. Germline assignment: CDR1 MNHNY and CDR2 SVGAGI (reference sequence). V lost 4 bases and J lost 5, with 18 bases in between.